This T cell receptor beta chain was captured by sequencing in a study of shared clonotypes between healthy human individuals. Broader study findings: Sampling covered nothing but blood. Tissue TCR repertoires likely differ from those found in blood.

Naive CD8 cells lacked CD45RO, underwent positive selection for CCR7 and left out terminally differentiated effector memory CD45RA+ cells. A note on this clone: The antigen remains undetermined. Other DNA sequences in the same sample also yield this CDR3.

CDR3 length: 13 amino acids. The V and J ends lost 0 bases and 5 bases respectively, with 7 bases between them. From germline, CDR1 is MNHEY and CDR2 SVGAGI. Authors' processing steps: Junction-only sequences without quality scores came from ImmunoSEQ, so filtering differed. The assay was immunoSEQ multiplex PCR, and TCRdb's table has in-frame clones only and misses some. That table is the source of V, J and clone size, and D and trimming were worked out from the DNA. The data hold fewer than 800,000 clones, with about 92% observed a single time. Sequencing input: naive CD8+ T cells sorted from blood. This TCR derives from a man aged 25 to 45 in good health. The chain couples TRBV6-5 to TRBJ1-1, with a weak D call TRBD1 (5 bases). The CDR3 loop reads CASSYSRGTEAFF. The CDR3 DNA reads TGTGCCAGCAGTTACTCAAGGGGAACTGAAGCTTTCTTT.